The 15 T cell receptor beta chains presented below share a single source sample, sequenced in a study of T cell responses to AZD1222 COVID-19 vaccine. The protocol was immunoSEQ multiplex PCR, while the TCRdb copy is restricted to in-frame clones and leaves out a portion. The table records about 68,000 clones, 86% of them present only once. The sample in question was peripheral blood, obtained on day 0 of AZD1222 vaccination. The receptors stem from an adult in good health.

The chain joins TRBV11-3 to TRBJ2-1, with 12 bases identical to TRBD2. The CDR3 consists of 14 residues. In germline, CDR1 is SGHNT, CDR2 YENEEA. The V gene end was trimmed by 6 bases and the J gene end by 9 bases; junction bases not matched to a gene: 6. The CDR3 nucleotides are TGTGCCAGCAGTAGGCTAGCGGGGGGGTCTGAGCAGTTCTTC. This translates into CASSRLAGGSEQFF.

In nucleotides, the CDR3 is TGCGCCAGCAGTCAGGGAAGTTCAGGCGGACTTAATGAAAAACTGTTTTTT. Encoded protein: CASSQGSSGGLNEKLFF. The V call is TRBV5-1, the J call TRBJ1-4, with D possibly matching TRBD1 (5 bases). The length of the CDR3 is 17 residues. Trimming removed 5 bases at V and 4 bases at J, with 21 bases between. From germline, CDR1 is SGHRS and CDR2 YFSETQ.

The J gene is TRBJ1-4, the V gene TRBV15; TRBD1 aligns across 8 bases. V was pared by 6 bases and J by 4 bases, with 4 bases of the junction left unmatched. CDR1 and CDR2 (germline): LNHNV, YYDKDF (reference sequence). The CDR3 runs to 14 residues. The CDR3 is CATSRDRGNEKLFF. The CDR3 DNA sequence: TGTGCCACCAGTCGCGACAGGGGTAATGAAAAACTGTTTTTT.

The V gene is TRBV3-1 (or the pseudogene TRBV3-2), the J gene TRBJ2-2; TRBD1 matches at 11 bases. Germline V lookup: CDR1 LGHDT, CDR2 YNNKEL (reference sequence). This CDR3 region has 17 residues. Trimming at V came to 4 bases and at J to 5 bases, leaving 9 bases not matched to a gene. CDR3 residues: CASSRSAGTGGTGELFF. The CDR3 region has the DNA TGTGCCAGCAGCCGATCCGCCGGGACAGGGGGGACCGGGGAGCTGTTTTTT.

This chain connects TRBV19 to TRBJ1-4; D is uncertain. V was cut by 3 bases and J by 3 bases, with 8 bases left in between. This CDR3 is built from 14 residues. The germline V gene has CDR1 LNHDA and CDR2 SQIVND (reference sequence). The CDR3 region is CASSIQKSNEKLFF. The CDR3 bases are TGTGCCAGTAGTATTCAGAAATCTAATGAAAAACTGTTTTTT.

The V call is TRBV19, the J call TRBJ2-7, with unresolved D. CDR1 and CDR2 (germline): LNHDA, SQIVND (reference sequence). V lost 4 bases and J 3 bases, leaving 13 bases between the germline ends. This CDR3 region has 14 residues. The CDR3 reads CASSTTLVNYEQYF. The CDR3 nucleotides read TGTGCCAGTAGTACCACTTTAGTGAACTACGAGCAGTACTTC. The full variable domain, rest sourced from reference TRBV19 and TRBJ2-7, is DGGITQSPKYLFRKEGQNVTLSCEQNLNHDAMYWYRQDPGQGLRLIYYSQIVNDFQKGDIAEGYSVSREKKESFPLTVTSAQKNPTAFYLCASSTTLVNYEQYFGPGTRLTVT.

This clone was detected once. The rearrangement joins TRBV10-3 to TRBJ1-2; unclear D gene. Germline CDR1 is ENHRY and CDR2 is SYGVKD. Trimming shortened V by 3 bases and J by 4 bases, and 9 bases separated the two germline ends. This CDR3 has 13 amino acids. CDR3 region: CAISDEGGYGYTF. CDR3 coding DNA: TGTGCCATCAGTGATGAGGGCGGCTATGGCTACACCTTC.

The chain carries TRBV5-5 and TRBJ1-1, with D possibly TRBD1 on 5 matching bases. Trimming took off 2 bases at V and 0 bases at J, with 8 bases between the two ends. Germline CDR1 reads SGHKS; CDR2 reads YYEKEE (reference sequence). The CDR3 spans 14 residues. CDR3 residues: CASSFRAMNTEAFF. CDR3 DNA sequence: TGTGCCAGCAGCTTCAGGGCGATGAACACTGAAGCTTTCTTT.

The chain joins TRBV18 to TRBJ1-5; no reliable D call. V shed 3 bases and J shed 0 bases, with 9 bases lying between them. Germline CDR1 KGHSH, CDR2 LQKENI. The CDR3 sequence is 15 residues long. CDR3 amino acids: CASSPSTDSNQPQHF. The CDR3 DNA reads as TGTGCCAGCTCACCCTCTACAGATAGCAATCAGCCCCAGCATTTT. Using reference TRBV18 and TRBJ1-5 for the parts outside the CDR3, the full variable domain is NAGVMQNPRHLVRRRGQEARLRCSPMKGHSHVYWYRQLPEEGLKFMVYLQKENIIDESGMPKERFSAEFPKEGPSILRIQQVVRGDSAAYFCASSPSTDSNQPQHFGDGTRLSIL.

The gene calls are TRBV3-1 (or the pseudogene TRBV3-2) and TRBJ1-2; unclear D gene. From germline, CDR1 is LGHDT and CDR2 YNNKEL (reference sequence). The CDR3 runs to 11 residues. The V end lost 4 bases, the J end lost 8 bases, and 8 bases lay between the germline ends. In nucleotides, the CDR3 is TGTGCCAGCAGCCCTGGGAGGGGCTACACCTTC. It is translated as CASSPGRGYTF.

CDR3 loop: CASSLSGTGIGYTF. The CDR3, as DNA: TGTGCCAGCAGCCTTTCCGGGACAGGGATCGGCTACACCTTC. The chain recombines TRBV27 with TRBJ1-2, with 9 bases identical to TRBD1. CDR1 MNHEY and CDR2 SMNVEV come from the germline V gene (reference sequence). The CDR3 has 14 amino acids. After removal of 6 bases from V and 8 bases from J, the junction contained 10 bases not matched to a gene.

The chain links TRBV7-2 to TRBJ2-3; tentative D call: TRBD2 (7 bases). This CDR3 is 15 amino acids long. The V end lost 5 bases, the J end lost 2 bases, and 14 bases lay between the germline ends. Per the germline V gene, CDR1 is SGHTA and CDR2 is FQGNSA. CDR3 DNA sequence: TGTGCCAGCAGCCCTACAGGGAGGGTCACAGATACGCAGTATTTT. Translated, it gives CASSPTGRVTDTQYF.

V usage is TRBV5-5 and J usage is TRBJ2-3; the match to TRBD1 covers 7 bases. The V and J ends lost 1 base and 1 base, in that order; junction bases with no gene match: 6. CDR3 length equals 16 residues. Germline values: CDR1 SGHKS, CDR2 YYEKEE (reference sequence). CDR3 DNA: TGTGCCAGCAGCTTGCCTAGGGGGCTCGGCACAGATACGCAGTATTTT. It is translated as CASSLPRGLGTDTQYF.

This chain joins TRBV12-3 or TRBV12-4 and TRBJ1-3; D is uncertain. The CDR3 covers 11 residues. V was trimmed by 1 base and J by 6 bases, leaving 1 base between them. The CDR3 protein is CASSLENTIYF. The CDR3 nucleotides are TGTGCCAGCAGTTTAGAAAACACCATATATTTT.

The chain links TRBV6-2 or TRBV6-3 to TRBJ1-6, with a weak D call TRBD1 (5 bases). The CDR3 consists of 14 residues. CDR1 and CDR2 from the germline V gene are MNHEY and SVGEGT. V was cut by 5 bases and J by 9 bases, with 14 bases left in between. CDR3 residues: CASSGWTISSPLHF. The DNA for the CDR3 is TGTGCCAGCAGTGGATGGACAATCAGTTCACCCCTCCACTTT.